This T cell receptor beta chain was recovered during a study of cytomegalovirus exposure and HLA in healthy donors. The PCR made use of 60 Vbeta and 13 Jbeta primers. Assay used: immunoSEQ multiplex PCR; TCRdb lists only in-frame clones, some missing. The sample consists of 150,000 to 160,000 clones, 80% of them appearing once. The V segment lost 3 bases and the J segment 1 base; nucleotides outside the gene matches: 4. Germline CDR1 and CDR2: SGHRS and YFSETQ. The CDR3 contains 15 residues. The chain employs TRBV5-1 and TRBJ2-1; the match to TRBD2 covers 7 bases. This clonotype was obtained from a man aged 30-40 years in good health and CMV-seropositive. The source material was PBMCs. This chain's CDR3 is CASSSAGRSYNEQFF. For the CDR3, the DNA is TGCGCCAGCAGCTCAGCGGGGAGATCCTACAATGAGCAGTTCTTC.